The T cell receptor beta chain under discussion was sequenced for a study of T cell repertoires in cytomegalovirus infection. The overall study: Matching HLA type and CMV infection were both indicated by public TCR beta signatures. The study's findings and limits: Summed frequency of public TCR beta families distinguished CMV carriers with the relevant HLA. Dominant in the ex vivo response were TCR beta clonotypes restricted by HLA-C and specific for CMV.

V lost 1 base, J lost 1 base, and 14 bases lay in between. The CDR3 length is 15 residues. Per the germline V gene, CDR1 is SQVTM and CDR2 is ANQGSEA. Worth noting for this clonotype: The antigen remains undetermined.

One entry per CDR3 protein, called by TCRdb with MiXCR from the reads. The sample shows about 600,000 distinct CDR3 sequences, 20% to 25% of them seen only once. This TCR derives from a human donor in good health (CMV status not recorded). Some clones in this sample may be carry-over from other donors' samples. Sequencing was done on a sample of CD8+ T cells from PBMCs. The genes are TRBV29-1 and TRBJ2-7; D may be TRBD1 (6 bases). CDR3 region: CSVEVQGRGSYEQYF. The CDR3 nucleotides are TGCAGCGTTGAAGTCCAAGGCAGGGGTTCCTACGAGCAGTACTTC.